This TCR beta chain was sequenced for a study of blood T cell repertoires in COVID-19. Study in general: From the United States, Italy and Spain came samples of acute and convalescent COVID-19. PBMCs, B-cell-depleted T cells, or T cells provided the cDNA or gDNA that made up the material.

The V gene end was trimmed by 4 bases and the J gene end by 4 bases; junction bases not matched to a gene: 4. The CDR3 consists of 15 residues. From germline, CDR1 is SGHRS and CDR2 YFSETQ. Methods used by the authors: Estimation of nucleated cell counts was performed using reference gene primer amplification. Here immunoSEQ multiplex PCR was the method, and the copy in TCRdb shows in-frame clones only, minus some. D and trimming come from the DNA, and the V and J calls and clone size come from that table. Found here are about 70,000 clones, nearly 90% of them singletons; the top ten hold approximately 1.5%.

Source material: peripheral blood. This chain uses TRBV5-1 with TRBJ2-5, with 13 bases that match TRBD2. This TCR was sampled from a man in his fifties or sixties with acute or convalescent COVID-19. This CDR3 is CASSPWTSGGETQYF. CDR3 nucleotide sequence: TGCGCCAGCAGCCCCTGGACTAGCGGGGGAGAGACCCAGTACTTC.